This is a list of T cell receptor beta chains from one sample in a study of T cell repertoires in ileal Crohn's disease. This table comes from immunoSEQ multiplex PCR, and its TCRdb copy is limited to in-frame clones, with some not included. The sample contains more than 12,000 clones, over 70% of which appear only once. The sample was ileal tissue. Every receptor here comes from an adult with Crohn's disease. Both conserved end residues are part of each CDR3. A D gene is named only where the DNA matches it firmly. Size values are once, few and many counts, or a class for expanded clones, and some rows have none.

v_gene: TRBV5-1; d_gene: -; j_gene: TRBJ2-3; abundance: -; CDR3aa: CASKVEPSTDTQYF; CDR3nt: TGCGCCAGCAAAGTCGAACCAAGCACAGATACGCAGTATTTT
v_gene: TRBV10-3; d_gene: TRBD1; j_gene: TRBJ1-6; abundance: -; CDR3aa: CAIRKEGTGPSPLHF; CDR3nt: TGTGCCATCAGAAAGGAAGGGACAGGTCCTTCACCCCTCCACTTT
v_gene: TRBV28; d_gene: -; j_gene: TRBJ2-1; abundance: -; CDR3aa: CASRDIDGNEQFF; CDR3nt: TGTGCCAGCAGGGATATAGACGGCAATGAGCAGTTCTTC
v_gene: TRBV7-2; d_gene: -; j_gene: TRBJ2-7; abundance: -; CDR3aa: CASSLSGQHEQYF; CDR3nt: TGTGCCAGCAGCCTGTCGGGACAACACGAGCAGTACTTC
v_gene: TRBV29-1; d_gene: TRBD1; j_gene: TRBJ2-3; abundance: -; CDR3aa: CSVRQGPGTDTQYF; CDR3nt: TGCAGCGTTAGACAGGGGCCTGGCACAGATACGCAGTATTTT
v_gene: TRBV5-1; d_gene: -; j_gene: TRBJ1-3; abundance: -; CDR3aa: CASSLFSGTQNTIYF; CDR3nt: TGCGCCAGCAGCTTGTTTTCGGGAACCCAAAACACCATATATTTT
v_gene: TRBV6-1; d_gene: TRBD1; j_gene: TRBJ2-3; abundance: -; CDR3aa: CASSERRQGVDTQYF; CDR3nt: TGTGCCAGCAGTGAGAGGAGACAGGGGGTAGATACGCAGTATTTT
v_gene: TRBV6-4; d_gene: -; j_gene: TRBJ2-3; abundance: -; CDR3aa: CASSDAGGSDTQYF; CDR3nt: TGTGCCAGCAGTGACGCTGGCGGCTCAGATACGCAGTATTTT
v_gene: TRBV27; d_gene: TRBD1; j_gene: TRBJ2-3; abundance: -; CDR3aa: CASSRQGLDSDTQYF; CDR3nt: TGTGCCAGCAGTAGACAGGGTCTGGATTCCGATACGCAGTATTTT
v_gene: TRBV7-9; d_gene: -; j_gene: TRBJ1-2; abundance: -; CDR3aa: CASSKQGHGYTF; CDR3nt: TGTGCCAGCAGCAAACAGGGCCATGGCTACACCTTC
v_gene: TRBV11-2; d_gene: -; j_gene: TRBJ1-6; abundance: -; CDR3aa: CASSLDGPNSPLHF; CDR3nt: TGTGCCAGCAGCTTGGACGGTCCCAATTCACCCCTCCACTTT
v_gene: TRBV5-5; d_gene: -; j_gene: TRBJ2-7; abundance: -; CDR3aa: CASSLGQVVGEQYF; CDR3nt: TGTGCCAGCAGCTTGGGGCAGGTGGTGGGCGAGCAGTACTTC
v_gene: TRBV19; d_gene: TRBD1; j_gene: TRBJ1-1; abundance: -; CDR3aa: CASSVPGGLTEAFF; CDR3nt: TGTGCCAGTAGTGTTCCAGGGGGATTGACTGAAGCTTTCTTT
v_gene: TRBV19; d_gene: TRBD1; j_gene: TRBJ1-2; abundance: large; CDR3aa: CASTPGDRVYGYTF; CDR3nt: TGTGCCAGTACCCCGGGGGACAGGGTATATGGCTACACCTTC
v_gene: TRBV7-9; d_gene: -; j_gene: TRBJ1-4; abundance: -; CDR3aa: CASSLASPRGEKLFF; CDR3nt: TGTGCCAGCAGCTTAGCTTCCCCGAGGGGGGAAAAACTGTTTTTT
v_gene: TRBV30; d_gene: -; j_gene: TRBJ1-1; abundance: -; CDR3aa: CAWSVWQSTEAFF; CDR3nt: TGTGCCTGGAGTGTATGGCAGTCCACTGAAGCTTTCTTT
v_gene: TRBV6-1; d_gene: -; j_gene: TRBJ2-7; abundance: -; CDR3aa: CASSATGAHEQYF; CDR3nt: TGTGCCAGCAGCGCCACCGGGGCCCACGAGCAGTACTTC
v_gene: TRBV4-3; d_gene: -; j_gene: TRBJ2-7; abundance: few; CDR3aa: CASSQELAKQYEQYF; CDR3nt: TGCGCCAGCAGCCAAGAGTTAGCGAAACAATACGAGCAGTACTTC
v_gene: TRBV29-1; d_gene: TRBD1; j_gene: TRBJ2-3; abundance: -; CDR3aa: CSVVAEHRGDTQYF; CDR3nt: TGCAGCGTCGTGGCCGAACACAGGGGAGATACGCAGTATTTT
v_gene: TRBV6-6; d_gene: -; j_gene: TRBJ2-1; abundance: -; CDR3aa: CASSYGSFYNEQFF; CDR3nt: TGTGCCAGCAGTTACGGGAGTTTCTACAATGAGCAGTTCTTC
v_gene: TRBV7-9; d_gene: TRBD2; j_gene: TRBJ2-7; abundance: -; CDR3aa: CASSLGSSGRSYEQYF; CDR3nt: TGTGCCAGCAGCTTAGGGTCTAGCGGGAGGTCCTACGAGCAGTACTTC
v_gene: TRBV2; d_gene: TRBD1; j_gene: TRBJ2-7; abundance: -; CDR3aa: CASSEGQGIYEQYF; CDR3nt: TGTGCCAGCAGTGAGGGACAGGGAATTTACGAGCAGTACTTC
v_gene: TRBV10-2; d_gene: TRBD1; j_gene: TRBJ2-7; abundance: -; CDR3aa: CASSGDSSYEQYF; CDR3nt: TGCGCCAGCAGCGGGGACAGCTCCTACGAGCAGTACTTC
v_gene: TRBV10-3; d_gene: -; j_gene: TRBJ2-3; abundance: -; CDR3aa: CAISDSTGAPDTQYF; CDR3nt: TGTGCCATCAGTGATTCCACGGGGGCCCCAGATACGCAGTATTTT
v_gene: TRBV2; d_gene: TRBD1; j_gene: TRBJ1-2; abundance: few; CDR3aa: CASSEDRGYGYTF; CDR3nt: TGTGCCAGCAGTGAAGACAGGGGCTATGGCTACACCTTC
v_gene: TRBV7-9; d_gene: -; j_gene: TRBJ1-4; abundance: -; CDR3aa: CASSPGHESLREKLFF; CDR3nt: TGTGCCAGCAGCCCCGGACATGAGTCTTTAAGGGAAAAACTGTTTTTT
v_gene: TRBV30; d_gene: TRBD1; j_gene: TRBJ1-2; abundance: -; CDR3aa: CAWSADRGYGYTF; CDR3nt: TGTGCCTGGAGTGCTGACAGGGGTTATGGCTACACCTTC